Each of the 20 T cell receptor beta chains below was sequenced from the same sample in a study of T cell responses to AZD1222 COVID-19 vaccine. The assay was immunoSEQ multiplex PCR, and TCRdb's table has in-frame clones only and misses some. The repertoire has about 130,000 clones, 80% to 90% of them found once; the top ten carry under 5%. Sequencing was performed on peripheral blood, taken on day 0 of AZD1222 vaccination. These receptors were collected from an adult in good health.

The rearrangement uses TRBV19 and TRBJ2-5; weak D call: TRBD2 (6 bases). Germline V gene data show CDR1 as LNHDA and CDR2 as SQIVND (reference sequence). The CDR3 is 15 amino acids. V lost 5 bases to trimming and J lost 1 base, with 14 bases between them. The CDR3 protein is CASSLNSGSQETQYF. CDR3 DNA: TGTGCCAGTAGTCTCAACTCCGGGAGCCAAGAGACCCAGTACTTC.

The CDR3 coding sequence is TGTGCCAGCAGCCCCCCGGATTTGGCAGGGATATATGGCTACACCTTC. Translation: CASSPPDLAGIYGYTF. The rearrangement links TRBV7-9 to TRBJ1-2, with a weak D call TRBD1 (5 bases). Trimming cost V 5 bases and J 5 bases, with 21 bases left between them. This CDR3 contains 16 residues. Per germline, CDR1 SEHNR and CDR2 FQNEAQ (reference sequence).

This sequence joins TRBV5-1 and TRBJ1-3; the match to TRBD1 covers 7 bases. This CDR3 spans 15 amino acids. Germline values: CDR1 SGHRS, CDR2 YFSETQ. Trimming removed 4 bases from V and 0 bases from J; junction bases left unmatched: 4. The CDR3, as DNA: TGCGCCAGCAGCGAGGGACAGTACTCTGGAAACACCATATATTTT. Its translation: CASSEGQYSGNTIYF.

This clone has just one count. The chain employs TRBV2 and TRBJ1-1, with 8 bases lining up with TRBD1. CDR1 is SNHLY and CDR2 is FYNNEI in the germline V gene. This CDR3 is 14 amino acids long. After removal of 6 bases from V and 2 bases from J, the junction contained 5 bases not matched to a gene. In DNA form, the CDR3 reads TGTGCCAGCAGACAAGGACAGGGCAACACTGAAGCTTTCTTT. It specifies CASRQGQGNTEAFF.

The CDR3 coding sequence is TGTGCCTCGGAGATAGCAGCGGATGAAAAACTGTTTTTT. This codes for CASEIAADEKLFF. This chain links TRBV24-1 with TRBJ1-4; D unresolved. The CDR3 has 13 residues. Trimming took off 12 bases at V and 6 bases at J, with 16 bases between the two ends. Germline V gene sequence: CDR1 KGHDR, CDR2 SFDVKD.

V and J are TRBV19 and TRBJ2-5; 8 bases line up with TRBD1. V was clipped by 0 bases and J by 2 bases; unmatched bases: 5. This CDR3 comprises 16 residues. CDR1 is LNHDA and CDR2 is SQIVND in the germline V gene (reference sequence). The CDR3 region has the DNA TGTGCCAGTAGTATAGATACCCGACAGGGGCAAGAGACCCAGTACTTC. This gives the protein CASSIDTRQGQETQYF.

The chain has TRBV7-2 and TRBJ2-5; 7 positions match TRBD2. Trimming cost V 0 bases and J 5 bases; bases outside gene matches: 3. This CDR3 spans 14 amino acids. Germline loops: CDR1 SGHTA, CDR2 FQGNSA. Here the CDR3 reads CASSLAAGRETQYF. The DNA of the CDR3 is TGTGCCAGCAGCTTAGCAGCGGGGCGTGAGACCCAGTACTTC.

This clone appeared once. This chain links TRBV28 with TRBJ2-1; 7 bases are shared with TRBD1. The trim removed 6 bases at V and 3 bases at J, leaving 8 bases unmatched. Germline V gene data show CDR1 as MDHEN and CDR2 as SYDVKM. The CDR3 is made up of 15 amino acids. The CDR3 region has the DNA TGTGCCAGCAGGTACCGGGACAGATTCTACAATGAGCAGTTCTTC. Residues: CASRYRDRFYNEQFF.

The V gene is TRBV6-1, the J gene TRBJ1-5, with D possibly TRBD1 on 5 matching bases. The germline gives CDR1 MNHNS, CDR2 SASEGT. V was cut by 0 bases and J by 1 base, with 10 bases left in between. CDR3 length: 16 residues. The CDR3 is CASSEARGLSNQPQHF. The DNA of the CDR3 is TGTGCCAGCAGTGAAGCGCGGGGACTCAGCAATCAGCCCCAGCATTTT.

The CDR3 DNA follows: TGTGCCAGCAGTTTGTCCCCGGGACAGGGGATAAACGAGCAGTACTTC. It specifies CASSLSPGQGINEQYF. This chain joins TRBV27 and TRBJ2-7; 10 bases map to TRBD1. This CDR3 is 16 amino acids long. Trimming took 3 bases from V and 5 from J; bases not matched to a gene: 10. Germline loops: CDR1 MNHEY, CDR2 SMNVEV (reference sequence).

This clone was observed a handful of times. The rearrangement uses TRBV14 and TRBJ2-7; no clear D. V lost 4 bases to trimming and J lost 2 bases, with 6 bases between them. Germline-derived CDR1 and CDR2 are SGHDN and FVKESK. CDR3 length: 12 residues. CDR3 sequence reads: CASSRLPYEQYF. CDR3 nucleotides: TGTGCCAGCAGCCGATTACCCTACGAGCAGTACTTC.

The DNA of the CDR3 is TGTGCCAGCTCACCGGCTAGCGGAACCTACGAGCAGTACTTC. Amino acids: CASSPASGTYEQYF. The J gene is TRBJ2-7, the V gene TRBV18, with 7 bases fitting TRBD2. The CDR3 extends over 14 amino acids. V lost 3 bases to trimming and J lost 2 bases; unmatched junction nucleotides: 4. CDR1 is KGHSH, CDR2 LQKENI, per germline.

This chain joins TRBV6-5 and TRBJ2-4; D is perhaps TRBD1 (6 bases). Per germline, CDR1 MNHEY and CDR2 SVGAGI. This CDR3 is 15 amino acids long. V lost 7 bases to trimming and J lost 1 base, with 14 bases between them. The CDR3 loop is CASKRAQGAKNIQYF. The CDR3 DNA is TGTGCCAGCAAGAGGGCGCAGGGGGCCAAAAACATTCAGTACTTC.

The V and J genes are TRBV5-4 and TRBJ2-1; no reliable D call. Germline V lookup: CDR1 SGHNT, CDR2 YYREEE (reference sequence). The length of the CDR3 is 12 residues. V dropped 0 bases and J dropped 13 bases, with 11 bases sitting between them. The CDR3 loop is CASSLAPTPQFF. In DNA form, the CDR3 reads TGTGCCAGCAGCTTGGCTCCGACGCCCCAGTTCTTC.

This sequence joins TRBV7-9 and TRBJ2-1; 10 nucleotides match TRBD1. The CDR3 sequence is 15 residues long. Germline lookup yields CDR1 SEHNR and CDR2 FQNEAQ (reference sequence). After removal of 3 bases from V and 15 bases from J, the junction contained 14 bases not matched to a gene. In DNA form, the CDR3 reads TGTGCCAGCAGCTTCGGGGGGAGCGGACAGGGGGACCCGTTCTTC. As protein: CASSFGGSGQGDPFF.

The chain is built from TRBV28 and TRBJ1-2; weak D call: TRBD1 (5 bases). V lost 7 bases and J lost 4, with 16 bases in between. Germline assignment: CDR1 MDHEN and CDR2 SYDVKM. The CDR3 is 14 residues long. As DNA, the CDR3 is TGTGCCAGCACAAGCGGGGCGAACACCTATGGCTACACCTTC. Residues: CASTSGANTYGYTF.

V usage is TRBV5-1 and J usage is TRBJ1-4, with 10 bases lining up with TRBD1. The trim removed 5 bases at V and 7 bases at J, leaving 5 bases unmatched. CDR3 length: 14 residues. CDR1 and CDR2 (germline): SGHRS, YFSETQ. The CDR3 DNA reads TGCGCCAGCAGGTCCGGGACAGGGGTTGAAAAACTGTTTTTT. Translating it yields CASRSGTGVEKLFF. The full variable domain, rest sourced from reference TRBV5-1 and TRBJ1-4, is KAGVTQTPRYLIKTRGQQVTLSCSPISGHRSVSWYQQTPGQGLQFLFEYFSETQRNKGNFPGRFSGRQFSNSRSEMNVSTLELGDSALYLCASRSGTGVEKLFFGSGTQLSVL.

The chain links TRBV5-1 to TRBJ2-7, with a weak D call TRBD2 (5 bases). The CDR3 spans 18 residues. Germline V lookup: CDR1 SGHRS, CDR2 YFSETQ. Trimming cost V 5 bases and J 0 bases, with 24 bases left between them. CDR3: CASRAEVYTSRSSYEQYF. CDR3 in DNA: TGCGCCAGCAGGGCGGAGGTCTACACTAGTCGCAGCTCCTACGAGCAGTACTTC.

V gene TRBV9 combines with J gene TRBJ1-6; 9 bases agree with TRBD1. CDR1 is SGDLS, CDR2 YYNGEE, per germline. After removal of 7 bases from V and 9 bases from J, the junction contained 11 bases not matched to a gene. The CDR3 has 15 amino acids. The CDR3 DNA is TGTGCCAGCCGGAAGCCGGGACAGGGTGGTTCACCCCTCCACTTT. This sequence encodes CASRKPGQGGSPLHF.

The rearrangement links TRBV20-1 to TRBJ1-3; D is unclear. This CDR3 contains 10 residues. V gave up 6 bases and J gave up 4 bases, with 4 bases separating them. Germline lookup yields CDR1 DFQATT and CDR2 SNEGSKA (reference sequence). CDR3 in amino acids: CSAAGNTIYF. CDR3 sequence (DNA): TGCAGTGCAGCCGGAAACACCATATATTTT.